Below, 16 T cell receptor beta chains from the same sample are listed, as sequenced in a study of beta chain features in type 1 diabetes. These TCRs' antigens remain unknown. General observations from the study: Type 1 diabetes patients had moderately but significantly shorter TCRB CDR3s in all four CD4+ subsets.

TCRB transcripts that were expressed got sequenced, as all of the isolated RNA had been reverse transcribed. Libraries were prepared by immunoSEQ multiplex PCR; TCRdb keeps only in-frame clonotypes and omits some of them. Of some 160,000 clones in the sample, approximately 8.8% are singletons; the top ten hold about 0.75%. Sequencing used central memory CD4+ T cells from blood. These receptors all come from a woman aged 25 to 45 with type 1 diabetes.

This clone has just a few counts. The chain links TRBV19 to TRBJ2-1; D ambiguous. Trimming left V 3 bases short and J 6 bases short, with 12 bases between. This CDR3 contains 14 residues. Germline assignment: CDR1 LNHDA and CDR2 SQIVND (reference sequence). In DNA form, the CDR3 reads TGTGCCAGTAGTATGGCTAGGTTGGGCAATGAGCAGTTCTTC. Its protein is CASSMARLGNEQFF.

This clone has more than one count but fewer than ten. The rearrangement uses TRBV7-8 and TRBJ2-5, with 8 bases identical to TRBD2. The CDR3 covers 16 residues. Germline values: CDR1 SGHVS, CDR2 FQNEAQ. The J segment lost 1 base and the V segment lost 3 bases, leaving 7 bases of the junction unmatched. The CDR3 here is CASSFRLAGPQETQYF. In DNA, the CDR3 is TGTGCCAGCAGCTTCCGTTTAGCGGGGCCCCAAGAGACCCAGTACTTC. The variable domain in full, completed from reference TRBV7-8 and TRBJ2-5, reads GAGVSQSPRYKVAKRGQDVALRCDPISGHVSLFWYQQALGQGPEFLTYFQNEAQLDKSGLPSDRFFAERPEGSVSTLKIQRTQQEDSAVYLCASSFRLAGPQETQYFGPGTRLLVL.

This clone occurred a few times. The CDR3, as DNA: TGCGCCAGCAGCCTGAGTAGCGTTAGCACAGATACGCAGTATTTT. This codes for CASSLSSVSTDTQYF. The V and J genes are TRBV5-1 and TRBJ2-3; D is perhaps TRBD2 (5 bases). The CDR3 has 15 amino acids. Germline CDR1 and CDR2: SGHRS and YFSETQ. Between the trimmed V and J ends, which lost 4 bases and 0 bases, there was a span of 12 bases. The full variable domain, in which reference TRBV5-1 and TRBJ2-3 provide the parts outside the CDR3, is KAGVTQTPRYLIKTRGQQVTLSCSPISGHRSVSWYQQTPGQGLQFLFEYFSETQRNKGNFPGRFSGRQFSNSRSEMNVSTLELGDSALYLCASSLSSVSTDTQYFGPGTRLTVL.

The chain links TRBV7-8 to TRBJ2-7; TRBD2 agrees at 8 bases. The germline V gene encodes CDR1 SGHVS and CDR2 FQNEAQ. The length of the CDR3 is 16 residues. Trimming at V came to 1 base and at J to 2 bases, leaving 7 bases not matched to a gene. CDR3 sequence: CASSLVGSGATYEQYF. The CDR3 region has the DNA TGTGCCAGCAGCTTAGTCGGTAGCGGGGCAACCTACGAGCAGTACTTC.

This clone appeared a few times. The rearrangement uses TRBV5-4 and TRBJ2-7; TRBD2 is a possible D gene (5 bases). CDR1 SGHNT and CDR2 YYREEE come from the germline V gene (reference sequence). Trimming removed 0 bases at V and 5 bases at J, with 9 bases between. This CDR3 region has 13 residues. DNA of the CDR3: TGTGCCAGCAGCTTGGAGGAGGAGGACGAGCAGTACTTC. This codes for CASSLEEEDEQYF.

The chain joins TRBV7-2 to TRBJ2-7, with D perhaps TRBD1 (5 bases). The CDR3 has 15 amino acids. Germline V gives CDR1 SGHTA, CDR2 FQGNSA. Trimming removed 0 bases from V and 4 bases from J, with 13 bases in between. CDR3 loop: CASSLAYWKGYEQYF. The CDR3 DNA reads TGTGCCAGCAGCTTAGCCTACTGGAAGGGGTACGAGCAGTACTTC. Full variable domain (remainder filled in from reference TRBV7-2 and TRBJ2-7): GAGVSQSPSNKVTEKGKDVELRCDPISGHTALYWYRQSLGQGLEFLIYFQGNSAPDKSGLPSDRFSAERTGGSVSTLTIQRTQQEDSAVYLCASSLAYWKGYEQYFGPGTRLTVT.

This chain links TRBV28 with TRBJ2-5; 7 nucleotides agree with TRBD1. The CDR3 is made up of 14 amino acids. The V segment lost 5 bases and the J segment 5 bases; nucleotides outside the gene matches: 8. From germline, CDR1 is MDHEN and CDR2 SYDVKM. This CDR3 is CASSTDRVRETQYF. The CDR3, as DNA: TGTGCCAGCAGTACCGACAGGGTTAGGGAGACCCAGTACTTC.

This clone was recorded a few times. The V and J genes are TRBV18 and TRBJ1-1, with D perhaps TRBD1 (5 bases). Germline assignment: CDR1 KGHSH and CDR2 LQKENI. The CDR3 covers 14 residues. V lost 8 bases and J 2 bases, leaving 15 bases between the germline ends. DNA for the CDR3: TGTGCCAGCCACTTAGGGGCAAGTAACACTGAAGCTTTCTTT. It translates to CASHLGASNTEAFF.

The J gene is TRBJ2-5, the V gene TRBV11-3; D is uncertain. Trimming cost V 5 bases and J 1 base, with 8 bases left between them. The CDR3 consists of 13 residues. Germline V CDR1 and CDR2: SGHNT, YENEEA. The CDR3 DNA reads TGTGCCAGCAGCCAAAGCACCCAAGAGACCCAGTACTTC. Protein sequence: CASSQSTQETQYF.

The chain has TRBV21-1 and TRBJ2-1; the tabulated D call, TRBD1, remains unverified against the DNA. TRBV21-1 corresponds to a pseudogene. The length of the CDR3 is 14 residues. This CDR3 is CASSQTTVYNEQFF. DNA of the CDR3: TGTGCCAGCAGCCAAACGACAGTCTACAATGAGCAGTTCTTC.

J is TRBJ2-1 and V is TRBV11-2, with 8 positions matching TRBD2. J lost 0 bases, V lost 8 bases, and 12 bases had no gene match. The V gene's germline CDR1 is SGHAT and CDR2 FQNNGV. The CDR3 is 17 amino acids. The CDR3 is CASRLGGEPSSYNEQFF. DNA for the CDR3: TGTGCCAGCCGCCTCGGGGGGGAACCCAGCTCCTACAATGAGCAGTTCTTC.

The DNA of the CDR3 is TGTGCCAGCAGCTTAGCGGGACTAGCGGGAGCAGAGACCCAGTACTTC. Translating gives CASSLAGLAGAETQYF. The rearrangement uses TRBV7-3 and TRBJ2-5; the match to TRBD2 covers 14 bases. Germline lookup yields CDR1 SGHTA and CDR2 FQGTGA. The junction had 3 bases not matched to a gene; V was cut back by 2 bases and J by 4 bases. This CDR3 has 16 residues.

At least ten counts were recorded for this clone. The chain recombines TRBV14 with TRBJ2-1; 9 bases line up with TRBD2. CDR3 size: 17 residues. With 4 bases clipped from V and 4 bases from J, the junction kept 11 bases outside the gene matches. Germline V gene data show CDR1 as SGHDN and CDR2 as FVKESK. The CDR3 region is CASSRGWRGRAYNEQFF. Written as DNA, the CDR3 is TGTGCCAGCAGCCGGGGTTGGCGCGGGAGGGCTTACAATGAGCAGTTCTTC.

The V call is TRBV25-1, the J call TRBJ2-5, with 10 bases aligning to TRBD2. Germline V CDR1 and CDR2: MGHDK, SYGVNS. The junction had 3 bases not matched to a gene; V was cut back by 1 base and J by 4 bases. CDR3 length: 15 amino acids. The CDR3 sequence is CASSESLAGAETQYF. The CDR3 DNA is TGTGCCAGCAGTGAATCCCTAGCGGGAGCAGAGACCCAGTACTTC.

The rearrangement joins TRBV7-2 to TRBJ2-7, with a tentative D call TRBD1 (5 bases). The germline gives CDR1 SGHTA, CDR2 FQGNSA. Between the trimmed V and J ends, which lost 1 base and 5 bases, there was a span of 12 bases. This CDR3 is 14 amino acids long. The CDR3 protein is CASSLEQGGDEQYF. The CDR3 DNA sequence: TGTGCCAGCAGCTTAGAGCAGGGCGGCGACGAGCAGTACTTC.

V gene TRBV18 combines with J gene TRBJ1-1; a weak D match, TRBD1 (5 bases). The germline V gene encodes CDR1 KGHSH and CDR2 LQKENI. Trimming left V 2 bases short and J 2 bases short, with 9 bases between. The CDR3 sequence is 14 residues long. The CDR3 region has the DNA TGTGCCAGCTCACCAATACAGGATAACACTGAAGCTTTCTTT. Its translation is CASSPIQDNTEAFF.